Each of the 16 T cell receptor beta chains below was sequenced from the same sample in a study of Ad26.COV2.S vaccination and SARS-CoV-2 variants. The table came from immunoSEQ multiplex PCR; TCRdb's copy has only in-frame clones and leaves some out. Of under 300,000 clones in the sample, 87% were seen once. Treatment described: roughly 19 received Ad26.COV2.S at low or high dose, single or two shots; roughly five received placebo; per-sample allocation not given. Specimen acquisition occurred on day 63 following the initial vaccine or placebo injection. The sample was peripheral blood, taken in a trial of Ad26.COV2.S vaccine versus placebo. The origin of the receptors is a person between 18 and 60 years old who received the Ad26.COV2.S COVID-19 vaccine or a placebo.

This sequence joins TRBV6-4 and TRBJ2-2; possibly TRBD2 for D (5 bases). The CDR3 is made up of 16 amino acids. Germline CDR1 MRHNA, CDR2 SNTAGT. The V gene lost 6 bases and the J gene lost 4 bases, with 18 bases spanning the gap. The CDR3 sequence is CASSQRASRGTGELFF. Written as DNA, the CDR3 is TGTGCCAGCAGCCAGAGGGCCTCCCGGGGCACCGGGGAGCTGTTTTTT.

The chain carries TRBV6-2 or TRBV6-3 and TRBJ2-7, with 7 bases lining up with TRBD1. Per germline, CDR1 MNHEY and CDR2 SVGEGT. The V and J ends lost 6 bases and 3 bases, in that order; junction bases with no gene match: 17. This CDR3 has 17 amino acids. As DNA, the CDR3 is TGTGCCAGCAGCCTTAGACAGGGTTTTGGAGTCGTCTACGAGCAGTACTTC. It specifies CASSLRQGFGVVYEQYF.

The CDR3 reads CASSRRDYKTEAFF. The CDR3 nucleotides read TGTGCCAGCAGCCGCAGGGATTATAAGACTGAAGCTTTCTTT. The J gene is TRBJ1-1, the V gene TRBV13, with a weak D call TRBD1 (5 bases). The CDR3 is 14 amino acids. Germline CDR1 is PRHDT and CDR2 is FYEKMQ (reference sequence). V gave up 5 bases and J gave up 5 bases, with 15 bases separating them.

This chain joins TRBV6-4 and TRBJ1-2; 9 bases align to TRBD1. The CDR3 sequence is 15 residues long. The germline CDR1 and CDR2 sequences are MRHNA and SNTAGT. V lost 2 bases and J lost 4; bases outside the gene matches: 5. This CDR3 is CASSDPGTGFYGYTF. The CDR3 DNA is TGTGCCAGCAGTGACCCCGGGACAGGGTTCTATGGCTACACCTTC.

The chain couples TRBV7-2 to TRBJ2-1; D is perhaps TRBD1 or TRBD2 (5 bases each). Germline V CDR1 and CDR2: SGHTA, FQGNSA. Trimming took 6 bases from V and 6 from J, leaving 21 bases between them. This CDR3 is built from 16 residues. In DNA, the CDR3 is TGTGCCAGCAGACCCCGAGGGGCCTCGACCCCCAATGAGCAGTTCTTC. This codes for CASRPRGASTPNEQFF.

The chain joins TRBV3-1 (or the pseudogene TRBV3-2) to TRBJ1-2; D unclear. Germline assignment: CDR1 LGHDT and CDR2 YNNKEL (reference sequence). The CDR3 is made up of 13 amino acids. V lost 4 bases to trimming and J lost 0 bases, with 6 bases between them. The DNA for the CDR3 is TGTGCCAGCAGCCTCGGACCTAACTATGGCTACACCTTC. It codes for CASSLGPNYGYTF.

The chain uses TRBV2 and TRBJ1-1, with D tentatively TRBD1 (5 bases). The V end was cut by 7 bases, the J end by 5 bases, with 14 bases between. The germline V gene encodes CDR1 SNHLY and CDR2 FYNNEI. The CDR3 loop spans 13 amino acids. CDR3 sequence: CASTRQGGTEAFF. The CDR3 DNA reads TGTGCCAGCACCCGTCAGGGAGGGACTGAAGCTTTCTTT.

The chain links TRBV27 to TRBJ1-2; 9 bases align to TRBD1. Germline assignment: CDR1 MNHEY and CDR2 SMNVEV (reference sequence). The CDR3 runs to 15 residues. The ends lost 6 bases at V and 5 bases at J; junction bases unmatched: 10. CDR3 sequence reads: CASRPWGTGQYGYTF. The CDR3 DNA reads TGTGCCAGCAGACCATGGGGGACAGGGCAGTATGGCTACACCTTC.

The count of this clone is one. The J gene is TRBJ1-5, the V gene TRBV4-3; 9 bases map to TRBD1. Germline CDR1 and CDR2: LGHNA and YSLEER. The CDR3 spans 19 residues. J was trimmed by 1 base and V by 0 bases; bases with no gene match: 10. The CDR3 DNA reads TGCGCCAGCAGCCAAGATTGGGGACAGGGAAGGGGAAGCAATCAGCCCCAGCATTTT. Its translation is CASSQDWGQGRGSNQPQHF.

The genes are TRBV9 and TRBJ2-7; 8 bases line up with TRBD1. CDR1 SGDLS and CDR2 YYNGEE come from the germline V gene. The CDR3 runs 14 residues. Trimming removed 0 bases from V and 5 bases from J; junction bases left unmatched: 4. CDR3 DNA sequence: TGTGCCAGCAGCGTAGGACAGGGGTCTGACGAGCAGTACGTC. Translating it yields CASSVGQGSDEQYV.

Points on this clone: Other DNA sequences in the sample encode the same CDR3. This chain's CDR3 is CAWSVAGNQPQHF. The CDR3 DNA reads as TGTGCCTGGAGTGTAGCGGGCAATCAGCCCCAGCATTTT. V gene TRBV30 combines with J gene TRBJ1-5, with D uncertain. The germline V gene encodes CDR1 GTSNPN and CDR2 SVGIG (reference sequence). The germline V and J ends were trimmed by 0 bases and 2 bases, with 5 bases remaining between them. The CDR3 is made up of 13 amino acids.

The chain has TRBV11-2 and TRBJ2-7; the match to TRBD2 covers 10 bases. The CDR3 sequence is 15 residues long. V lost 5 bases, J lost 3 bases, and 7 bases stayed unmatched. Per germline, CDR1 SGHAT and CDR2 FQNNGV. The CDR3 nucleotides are TGTGCCAGCAGCCTGGGGACTAGCGCCTACTACGAGCAGTACGTC. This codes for CASSLGTSAYYEQYV.

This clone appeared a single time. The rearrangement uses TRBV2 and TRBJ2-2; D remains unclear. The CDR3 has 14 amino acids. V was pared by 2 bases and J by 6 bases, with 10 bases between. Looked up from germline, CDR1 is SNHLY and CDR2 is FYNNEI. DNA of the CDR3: TGTGCCAGCAGTGAAACTCATCGGCCCGGGGAGCTGTTTTTT. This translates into CASSETHRPGELFF.

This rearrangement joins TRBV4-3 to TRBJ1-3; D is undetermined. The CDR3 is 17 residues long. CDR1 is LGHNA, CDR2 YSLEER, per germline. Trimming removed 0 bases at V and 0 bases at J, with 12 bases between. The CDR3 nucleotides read TGCGCCAGCAGCCAAGACGAGACAAGTGCCTCTGGAAACACCATATATTTT. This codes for CASSQDETSASGNTIYF.

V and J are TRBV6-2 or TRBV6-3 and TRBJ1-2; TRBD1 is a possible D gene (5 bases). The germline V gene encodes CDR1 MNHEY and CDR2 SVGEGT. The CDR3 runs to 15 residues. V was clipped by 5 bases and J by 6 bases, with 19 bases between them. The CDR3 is CASSVSPRTYDGYTF. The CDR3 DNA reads TGTGCCAGCAGTGTCTCTCCGCGGACATACGATGGCTACACCTTC.

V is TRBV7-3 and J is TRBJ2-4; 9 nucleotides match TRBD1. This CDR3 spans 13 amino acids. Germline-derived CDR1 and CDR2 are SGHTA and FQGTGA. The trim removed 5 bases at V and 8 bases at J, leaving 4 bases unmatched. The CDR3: CASSRDRDYIQYF. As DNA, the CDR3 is TGTGCCAGCAGCCGGGACAGGGACTACATTCAGTACTTC. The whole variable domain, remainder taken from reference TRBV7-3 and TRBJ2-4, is GAGVSQTPSNKVTEKGKYVELRCDPISGHTALYWYRQSLGQGPEFLIYFQGTGAADDSGLPNDRFFAVRPEGSVSTLKIQRTERGDSAVYLCASSRDRDYIQYFGAGTRLSVL.